The clone carrying this T cell receptor beta chain was detected many times. The antigen remains undetermined. Because the CDR3's place on the DNA is in doubt, the DNA is left out and the CDR3 is given as listed by TCRdb. Time point denoted: patch test 2, 6 weeks after DPC sensitization. This sample's treatment: therapeutic diphenylcyclopropenone sensitization with weekly scalp DPC. MiXCR, applied by TCRdb to the RACE reads, yields one record per CDR3 protein. The sample has 85,000 or so distinct CDR3 sequences; around a tenth are singletons. This sample stems from a study of human T cells and chemical hapten exposure. Study results and limitations: The study found that DPC sensitization did not change TCRs above 1 in 1000 frequency.

The CDR3 extends over 16 residues, inclusive of both ends. The rearrangement joins TRBV7-5 to TRBJ2-5; TRBD2, the table's D call, lacks a check against the DNA. TRBV7-5 counts as a pseudogene. The receptor was isolated from a man younger than 35 with alopecia areata. Some clones in this sample may be carry-over from other donors' samples. The specimen was whole blood, collected in connection with sensitization to the hapten diphenylcyclopropenone (DPC). CDR3 residues: CISVSEAGGLEETQYF.